Listed below are T cell receptor beta chains from one sample, sequenced in a study of vaccination and CD4 T cells after COVID-19. One entry per CDR3 protein, called by TCRdb with MiXCR from the PCR reads. This sample has approximately 19,000 distinct CDR3 sequences, with about 62% found just once. Specimen: CD4+ T cells from blood, collected after SARS-CoV-2 vaccination. These receptors came from a human donor who had recovered from COVID-19. Each CDR3 is given with its conserved first and last residue. Clone sizes are given selectively: once, few, many, or a class where the clone is expanded.

V gene | clone size | CDR3 protein
TRBV20-1 | . | CSASFGLAEHNEQFF
TRBV10-3 | . | CAIRGGGETQYF
TRBV4-2 | . | CASSQATQGAQNYGYTF
TRBV20-1 | few | CSASRAQSAGEQFF
TRBV6-1 | . | CASRGTVLRLFF
TRBV7-3 | . | CASSLTYQETQYF
TRBV6-1 | few | CASSEVVGEGYTF
TRBV6-5 | . | CASSYQQGALGETQYF
TRBV25-1 | . | CASSAGNRGDYEQYF
TRBV7-9 | . | CASSYTVEQYF
TRBV2 | . | CASRADSYTRRAYEQYF
TRBV2 | . | CASSAGTLSTDTQYF
TRBV15 | . | CATSRDWAGNEKLFF
TRBV20-1 | . | CSAKKTRQETQYF
TRBV7-2 | . | CASSLAGRNTGELFF
TRBV10-1 | . | CASSDAPGLAGGANTGELFF
TRBV2 | . | CASSPRTALNTEAFF
TRBV7-9 | once | CASSPRLAGARETQYF
TRBV27 | . | CASSLSRGSGELFF
TRBV11-1 | . | CASSFNPGGSYEQYF
TRBV9 | . | CASSVGTGIGSGAPYNEQFF
TRBV7-2 | . | CASSSTAYFGAGNTIYF
TRBV5-4 | . | CASSGTSGSGETQYF
TRBV20-1 | . | CSAEGQETQYF
TRBV20-1 | . | CSALGRGKATDTQYF
TRBV5-6 | . | CASSLDQSRAGDYGYTF
TRBV2 | . | CASSGRRSEKLFF
TRBV2 | . | CASRPDTAHEQYF
TRBV11-3 | . | CASSLDRGQETQYF
TRBV2 | few | CASRMLGLTGELFF
TRBV20-1 | . | CSAPGDRELNYGYTF
TRBV6-1 | . | CASKSRQPRGEAFF
TRBV19 | . | CASSIEARGANVLTF
TRBV6-5 | few | CASSYRGGQETQYF
TRBV5-4 | . | CASSVSGTIYEQYF
TRBV28 | . | CASSLLRETQYF
TRBV7-9 | . | CASSLSLAGDEQFF
TRBV7-2 | . | CASSQPGQGANEQFF
TRBV20-1 | . | CSAENKRGQGAGTDTQYF
TRBV6-2/TRBV6-3 | . | CASSSRLAGGYEQYF
TRBV7-2 | . | CASRHGRRGANTGELFF
TRBV2 | . | CASAIQGRRQPQHF
TRBV28 | . | CASSPSGGVADTQYF
TRBV11-3 | . | CASSRGQASYEQYF
TRBV5-5 | once | CASSLSRDQPQHF